These 9 T cell receptor beta chains share one sample of origin, sequenced in a study of cytomegalovirus exposure and HLA in healthy donors. Profiling relied on immunoSEQ multiplex PCR, and the TCRdb table lists in-frame clones only, not all of them. The data hold about 200,000 clones, with less than 90% observed a single time. Sample: PBMCs. These receptor sequences come from a woman under 30 in good health and CMV-seronegative.

The gene calls are TRBV19 and TRBJ1-2, with a possible D match to TRBD1 (5 bases). Trimming took 6 bases from V and 0 from J, leaving 8 bases between them. This CDR3 has 13 amino acids. CDR1 is LNHDA, CDR2 SQIVND, per germline (reference sequence). CDR3 DNA: TGTGCCAGTAGGGACACCGCTAACTATGGCTACACCTTC. It encodes CASRDTANYGYTF.

This sequence joins TRBV27 and TRBJ2-7; 8 bases are shared with TRBD1. This CDR3 contains 14 residues. Trimming removed 4 bases from V and 1 base from J; junction bases left unmatched: 3. Germline V gives CDR1 MNHEY, CDR2 SMNVEV (reference sequence). CDR3 DNA sequence: TGTGCCAGCAGTTCTCGACAGGGGTCCTACGAGCAGTACTTC. It codes for CASSSRQGSYEQYF.

This clone was picked up many times. This chain joins TRBV2 and TRBJ1-1; unclear D gene. Germline CDR1 is SNHLY and CDR2 is FYNNEI. Trimming pared 2 bases from V and 4 bases from J, leaving 8 bases between. CDR3 length equals 13 residues. CDR3 in DNA: TGTGCCAGCAGTGAATCTCCAGTCACTGAAGCTTTCTTT. Translated: CASSESPVTEAFF.

The J gene is TRBJ2-1, the V gene TRBV29-1; 7 bases are a match to TRBD2. CDR1 is SQVTM and CDR2 is ANQGSEA in the germline V gene. This CDR3 comprises 11 residues. With V trimmed by 7 bases and J by 5 bases, 2 bases remained unmatched. The CDR3 region has the DNA TGCAGCGGGACTAGAGACAATGAGCAGTTCTTC. Its translation is CSGTRDNEQFF.

This rearrangement joins TRBV27 to TRBJ1-2; a possible D gene is TRBD1 (5 bases). This CDR3 has 14 residues. Trimming took off 3 bases at V and 5 bases at J, with 13 bases between the two ends. The V gene's germline CDR1 is MNHEY and CDR2 SMNVEV (reference sequence). CDR3 bases: TGTGCCAGCAGTTTCTCTGGGACGACTTATGGCTACACCTTC. Its translation: CASSFSGTTYGYTF.

The chain links TRBV5-1 to TRBJ2-7; either TRBD1 or TRBD2 may fit D (6 bases each). V lost 0 bases, J lost 2 bases, and 15 bases lay in between. CDR3 length: 16 residues. CDR1 and CDR2 (germline): SGHRS, YFSETQ. The chain's CDR3 is CASSLDGGGATYEQYF. The CDR3, as DNA: TGCGCCAGCAGCTTGGACGGGGGCGGGGCTACCTACGAGCAGTACTTC.

The chain is built from TRBV27 and TRBJ1-4; 12 nucleotides agree with TRBD1. V lost 3 bases, J lost 7 bases, and 6 bases stayed unmatched. CDR1 and CDR2 from the germline V gene are MNHEY and SMNVEV (reference sequence). This CDR3 is built from 16 residues. This chain's CDR3 is CASSFYGTGGIEKLFF. DNA for the CDR3: TGTGCCAGCAGTTTCTATGGGACAGGGGGCATTGAAAAACTGTTTTTT.

This clone was found a few times. The chain carries TRBV5-4 and TRBJ1-2, with unresolved D. Trimming removed 4 bases at V and 6 bases at J, with 13 bases between. Germline V gene data show CDR1 as SGHNT and CDR2 as YYREEE (reference sequence). The CDR3 sequence is 13 residues long. CDR3 amino acids: CASSLALYDGYTF. Written as DNA, the CDR3 is TGTGCCAGCAGCCTCGCTCTCTACGATGGCTACACCTTC.

The chain couples TRBV18 to TRBJ2-1; D is ambiguous. The CDR3 loop spans 16 amino acids. Trimming took off 3 bases at V and 6 bases at J, with 18 bases between the two ends. CDR1 and CDR2 (germline): KGHSH, LQKENI. CDR3 amino acids: CASSPFTPGSTNEQFF. In nucleotides, the CDR3 is TGTGCCAGCTCACCTTTTACACCCGGGTCTACCAATGAGCAGTTCTTC.